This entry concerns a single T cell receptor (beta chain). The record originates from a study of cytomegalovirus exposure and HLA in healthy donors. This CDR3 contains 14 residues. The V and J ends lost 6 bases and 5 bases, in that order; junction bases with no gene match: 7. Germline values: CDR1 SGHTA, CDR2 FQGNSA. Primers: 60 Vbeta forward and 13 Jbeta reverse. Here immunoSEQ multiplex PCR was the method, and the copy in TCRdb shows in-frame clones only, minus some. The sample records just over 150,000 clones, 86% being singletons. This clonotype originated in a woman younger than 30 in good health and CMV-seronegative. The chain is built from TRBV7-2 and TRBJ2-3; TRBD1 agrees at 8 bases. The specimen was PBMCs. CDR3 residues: CASRAGQGVDTQYF. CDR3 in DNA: TGTGCCAGCAGGGCTGGACAGGGTGTAGATACGCAGTATTTT.